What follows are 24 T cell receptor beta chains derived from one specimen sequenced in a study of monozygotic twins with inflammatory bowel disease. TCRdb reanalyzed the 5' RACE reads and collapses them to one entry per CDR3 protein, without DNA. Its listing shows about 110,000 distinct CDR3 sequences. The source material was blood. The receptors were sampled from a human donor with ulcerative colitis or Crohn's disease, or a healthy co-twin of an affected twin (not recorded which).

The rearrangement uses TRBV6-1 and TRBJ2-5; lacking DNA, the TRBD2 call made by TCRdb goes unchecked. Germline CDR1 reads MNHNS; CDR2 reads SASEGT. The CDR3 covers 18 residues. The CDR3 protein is CASKTSAGLAGYQETQYF.

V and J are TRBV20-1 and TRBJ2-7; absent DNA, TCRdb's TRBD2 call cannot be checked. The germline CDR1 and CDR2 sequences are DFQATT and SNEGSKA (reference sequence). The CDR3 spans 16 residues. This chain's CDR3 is CSASTSGGAMDYEQYF.

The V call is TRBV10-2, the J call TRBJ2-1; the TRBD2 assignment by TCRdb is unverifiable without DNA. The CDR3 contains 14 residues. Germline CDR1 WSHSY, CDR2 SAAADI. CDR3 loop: CASTGTSGLNEQFF.

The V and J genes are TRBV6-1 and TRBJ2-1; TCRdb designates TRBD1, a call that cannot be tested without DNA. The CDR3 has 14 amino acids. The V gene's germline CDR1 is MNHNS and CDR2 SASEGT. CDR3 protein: CASSERQGAYEQFF.

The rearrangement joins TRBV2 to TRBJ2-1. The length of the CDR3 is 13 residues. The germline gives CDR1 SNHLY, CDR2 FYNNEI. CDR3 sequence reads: CASRSTNYNEQFF.

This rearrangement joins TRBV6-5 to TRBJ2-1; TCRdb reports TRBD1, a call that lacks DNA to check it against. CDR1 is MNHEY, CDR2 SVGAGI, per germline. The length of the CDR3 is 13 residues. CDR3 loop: CASSRGGQPRQFF.

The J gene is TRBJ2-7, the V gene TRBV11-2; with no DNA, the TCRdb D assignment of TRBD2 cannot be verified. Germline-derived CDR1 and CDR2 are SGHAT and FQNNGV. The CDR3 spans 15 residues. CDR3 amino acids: CASSLGGGHTYEQYF.

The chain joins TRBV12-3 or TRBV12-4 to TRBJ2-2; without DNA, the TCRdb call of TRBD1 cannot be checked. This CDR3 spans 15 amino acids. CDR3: CASSFLDSDTGELFF.

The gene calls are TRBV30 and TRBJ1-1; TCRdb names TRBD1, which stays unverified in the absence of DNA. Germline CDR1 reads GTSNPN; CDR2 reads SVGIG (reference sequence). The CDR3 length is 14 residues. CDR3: CAWSPGGANTEAFF. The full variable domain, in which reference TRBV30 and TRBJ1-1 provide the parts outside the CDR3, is SQTIHQWPATLVQPVGSPLSLECTVEGTSNPNLYWYRQAAGRGLQLLFYSVGIGQISSEVPQNLSASRPQDRQFILSSKKLLLSDSGFYLCAWSPGGANTEAFFGQGTRLTVV.

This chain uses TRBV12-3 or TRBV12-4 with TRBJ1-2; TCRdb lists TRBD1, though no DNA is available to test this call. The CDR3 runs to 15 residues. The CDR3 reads CASSPTTTGLHGYTF.

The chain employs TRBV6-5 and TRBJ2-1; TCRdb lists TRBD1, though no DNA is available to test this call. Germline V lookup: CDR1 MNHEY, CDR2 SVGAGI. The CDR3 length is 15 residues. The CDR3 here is CASSYHTGQGNEQFF.

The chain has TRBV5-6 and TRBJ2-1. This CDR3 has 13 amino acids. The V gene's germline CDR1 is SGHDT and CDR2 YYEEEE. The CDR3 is CASSLGVLDEQFF.

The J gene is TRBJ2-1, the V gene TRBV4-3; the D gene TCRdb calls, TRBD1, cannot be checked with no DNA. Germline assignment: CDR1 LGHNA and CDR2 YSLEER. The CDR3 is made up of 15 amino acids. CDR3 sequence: CASSQEGESYNEQFF.

The CDR3: CASSLGTGETQYF. The chain is built from TRBV7-3 and TRBJ2-5; checking the TCRdb D call of TRBD1 is not possible without DNA. Per germline, CDR1 SGHTA and CDR2 FQGTGA. The CDR3 is 13 residues long. The full variable domain, rest sourced from reference TRBV7-3 and TRBJ2-5, is GAGVSQTPSNKVTEKGKYVELRCDPISGHTALYWYRQSLGQGPEFLIYFQGTGAADDSGLPNDRFFAVRPEGSVSTLKIQRTERGDSAVYLCASSLGTGETQYFGPGTRLLVL.

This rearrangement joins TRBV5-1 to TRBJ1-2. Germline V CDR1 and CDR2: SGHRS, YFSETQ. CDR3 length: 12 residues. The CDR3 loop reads CASSLGGDGYTF.

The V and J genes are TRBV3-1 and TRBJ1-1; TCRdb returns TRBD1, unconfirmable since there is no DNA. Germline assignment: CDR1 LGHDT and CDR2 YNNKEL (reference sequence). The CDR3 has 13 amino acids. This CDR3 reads CASSQGQNTEAFF. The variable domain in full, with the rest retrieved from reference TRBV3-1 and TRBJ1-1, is DTAVSQTPKYLVTQMGNDKSIKCEQNLGHDTMYWYKQDSKKFLKIMFSYNNKELIINETVPNRFSPKSPDKAHLNLHINSLELGDSAVYFCASSQGQNTEAFFGQGTRLTVV.

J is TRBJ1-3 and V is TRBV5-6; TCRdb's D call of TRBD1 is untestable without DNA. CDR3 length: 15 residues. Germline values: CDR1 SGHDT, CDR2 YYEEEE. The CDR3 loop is CASSLRAGAGNTIYF.

The CDR3 here is CASSLFGESNQPQHF. The chain combines TRBV5-1 with TRBJ1-5. The CDR3 is made up of 15 amino acids. Germline V gene sequence: CDR1 SGHRS, CDR2 YFSETQ. Based on the CDR3 plus reference TRBV5-1 and TRBJ1-5, the full variable domain is KAGVTQTPRYLIKTRGQQVTLSCSPISGHRSVSWYQQTPGQGLQFLFEYFSETQRNKGNFPGRFSGRQFSNSRSEMNVSTLELGDSALYLCASSLFGESNQPQHFGDGTRLSIL.

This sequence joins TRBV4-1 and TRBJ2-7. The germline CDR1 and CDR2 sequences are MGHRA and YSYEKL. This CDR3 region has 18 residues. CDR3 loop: CASSQDSVGWGESYEQYF.

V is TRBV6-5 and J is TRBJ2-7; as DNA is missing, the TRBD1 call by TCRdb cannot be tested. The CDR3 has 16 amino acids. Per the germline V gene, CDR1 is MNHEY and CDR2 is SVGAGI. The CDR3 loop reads CASSYLGQLGPLEQYF.

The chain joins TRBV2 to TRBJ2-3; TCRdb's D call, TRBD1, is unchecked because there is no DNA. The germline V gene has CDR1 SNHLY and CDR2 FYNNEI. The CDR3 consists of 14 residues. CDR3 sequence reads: CASRPGQGTDTQYF.

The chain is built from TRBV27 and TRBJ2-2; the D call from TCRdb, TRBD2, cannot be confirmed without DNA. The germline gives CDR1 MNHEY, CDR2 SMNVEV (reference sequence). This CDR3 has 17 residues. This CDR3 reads CASSLGLGTSKTGELFF.

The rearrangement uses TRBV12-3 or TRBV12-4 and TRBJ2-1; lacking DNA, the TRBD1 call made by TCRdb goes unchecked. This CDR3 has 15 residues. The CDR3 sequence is CASSPPGGVLDEQFF.

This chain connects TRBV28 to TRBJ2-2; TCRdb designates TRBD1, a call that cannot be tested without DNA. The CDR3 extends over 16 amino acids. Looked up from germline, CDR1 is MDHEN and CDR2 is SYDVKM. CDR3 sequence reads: CASTKGARVNTGELFF. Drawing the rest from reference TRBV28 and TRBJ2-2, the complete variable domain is DVKVTQSSRYLVKRTGEKVFLECVQDMDHENMFWYRQDPGLGLRLIYFSYDVKMKEKGDIPEGYSVSREKKERFSLILESASTNQTSMYLCASTKGARVNTGELFFGEGSRLTVL.